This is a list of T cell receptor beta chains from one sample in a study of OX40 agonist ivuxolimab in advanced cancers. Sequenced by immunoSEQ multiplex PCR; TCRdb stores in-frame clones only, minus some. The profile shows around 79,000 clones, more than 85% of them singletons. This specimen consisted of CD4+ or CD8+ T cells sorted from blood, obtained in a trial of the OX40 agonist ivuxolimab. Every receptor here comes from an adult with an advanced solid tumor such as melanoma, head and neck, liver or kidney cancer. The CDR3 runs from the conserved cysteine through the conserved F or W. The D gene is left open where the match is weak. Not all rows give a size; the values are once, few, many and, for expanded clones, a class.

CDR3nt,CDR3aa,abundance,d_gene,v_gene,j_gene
TGTGCCAGCAGGAGATTCAGGGAAACCGGGGAGCTGTTTTTT,CASRRFRETGELFF,.,.,TRBV6-5,TRBJ2-2
TGTGCCAGCAGCCGAATGGGTTTTTTTTACGAGCAGTACTTC,CASSRMGFFYEQYF,once,.,TRBV11-2,TRBJ2-7
TGTGCCAGCAGTCGACAGGGGCTTACTAATGAAAAACTGTTTTTT,CASSRQGLTNEKLFF,.,TRBD1,TRBV6-5,TRBJ1-4
TGTGCCAGCAGCGTAACCAACACAGATACGCAGTATTTT,CASSVTNTDTQYF,once,.,TRBV9,TRBJ2-3
TGTGCCAGCAGTTCGTCGACTAGCTCCTATAATTCACCCCTCCACTTT,CASSSSTSSYNSPLHF,.,.,TRBV27,TRBJ1-6
TGTGCCAGCATAGGTCAGGGGGGCGCTTACAATGAGCAGTTCTTC,CASIGQGGAYNEQFF,.,.,TRBV28,TRBJ2-1
TGTGCCAGCAGTTGGGACAGGGGGGGCGAGCAGTACTTC,CASSWDRGGEQYF,.,TRBD1,TRBV27,TRBJ2-7
TGTGCCAGCTCACCAGTCGAGGCGACAGGGTCCGAGCAGTACTTC,CASSPVEATGSEQYF,.,TRBD1,TRBV18,TRBJ2-7
TGTGCCAGCAGTTCCCAGGGGCCCTACGAGCAGTACTTC,CASSSQGPYEQYF,.,.,TRBV27,TRBJ2-7
TGTGCCAGCAGACAGACTAGCGGGATGGGCTACGAGCAGTACTTC,CASRQTSGMGYEQYF,.,TRBD2,TRBV7-2,TRBJ2-7
TGTGCCAGCAGCTCCCAGCCCGGGACTAGCGCAGAGCAGCAGTACTTC,CASSSQPGTSAEQQYF,.,TRBD2,TRBV5-6,TRBJ2-7
TGTGCCAGCAGCTTAGAATCGCTGAAGTTGGAGCAGTACTTC,CASSLESLKLEQYF,.,.,TRBV7-9,TRBJ2-7
TGTGCCAGCAGCTTGGCCGGGATTTCCTACGAGCAGTACTTC,CASSLAGISYEQYF,.,.,TRBV5-8,TRBJ2-7
TGCGCCAGCAGCGGCTCCGGGGGGATAGCGGGAGAGGAGCAGTACTTC,CASSGSGGIAGEEQYF,.,TRBD2,TRBV5-1,TRBJ2-7
TGTGCCAGTAGTATCAGTGGGCTAGCGGGAGTAAACTCCTACGAGCAGTACTTC,CASSISGLAGVNSYEQYF,.,TRBD2,TRBV19,TRBJ2-7
TGTGCCAGCAGCTGGGGGGACAGGGCCGACAAACTGTTTTTT,CASSWGDRADKLFF,.,TRBD1,TRBV5-8,TRBJ1-4
TGTGCCTGGAGTCGCATGGACGCCGAGCAGTACTTC,CAWSRMDAEQYF,.,.,TRBV30,TRBJ2-7
TGTGCCAGCAGCCGGGGACTAGCGGGAGGAGGTGAGACCCAGTACTTC,CASSRGLAGGGETQYF,.,TRBD2,TRBV5-4,TRBJ2-5
TGTGCCAGCAGGGAGGACGGGCCGCCAACCTACGAGCAGTACTTC,CASREDGPPTYEQYF,once,.,TRBV28,TRBJ2-7
TGTGCCATCACGGGGCAGGGAAGTGGAGAGCAGTACTTC,CAITGQGSGEQYF,once,.,TRBV10-3,TRBJ2-7
TGCGCCAGCAGGTTGGAGGGCGGGAGGGCCTTAGATACGCAGTATTTT,CASRLEGGRALDTQYF,.,TRBD2,TRBV5-1,TRBJ2-3
TGTGCCAGCAGCTTACAGGACAGGGGCTTCAATCAGCCCCAGCATTTT,CASSLQDRGFNQPQHF,few,TRBD1,TRBV7-8,TRBJ1-5
TGTGCCAGCAGTTTGCTCTCTGGGAGTCAGCCCCAGCATTTT,CASSLLSGSQPQHF,.,.,TRBV28,TRBJ1-5
TGTGCCAGCAGCCAAGGTGAGGCCCGGGCCACAGATACGCAGTATTTT,CASSQGEARATDTQYF,few,.,TRBV4-2,TRBJ2-3
TGTGCCAGTAGTAAAGGCCAGACCCCGTGGCAAGAGACCCAGTACTTC,CASSKGQTPWQETQYF,.,.,TRBV19,TRBJ2-5
TGTGCCAGCTCACCACGGACAGGGGCGGTCACCGGGGAGCTGTTTTTT,CASSPRTGAVTGELFF,.,TRBD1,TRBV18,TRBJ2-2
TGTGCCAGCAGCCTACCTAGAATCCTTGGCTACACCTTC,CASSLPRILGYTF,.,.,TRBV7-2,TRBJ1-2
TGTGCCAGCAGCTTAATCGGGAGACCCCAGCATTTT,CASSLIGRPQHF,.,.,TRBV7-9,TRBJ1-5
TGTGCCAGTAGTCTCATGACAGGGGTGAACACTGAAGCTTTCTTT,CASSLMTGVNTEAFF,.,TRBD1,TRBV19,TRBJ1-1
TGCGCCAGCAGCGCAAATACGGGACTAGCCGGCGTTGAGCAGTTCTTC,CASSANTGLAGVEQFF,.,TRBD2,TRBV5-1,TRBJ2-1
TGTGCCAGCAGTTACGACGCCACGTCATACGAGCAGTACTTC,CASSYDATSYEQYF,.,.,TRBV6-6,TRBJ2-7
TGTGCCAGTAGTATACTCGCGGGAGTGGGAGAGACCCAGTACTTC,CASSILAGVGETQYF,.,TRBD2,TRBV19,TRBJ2-5
TGTGCCAGTAGTCCCCCGAACAGGAACCCAGATACGCAGTATTTT,CASSPPNRNPDTQYF,.,.,TRBV19,TRBJ2-3
TGCGCCAGCAGCCAAGAGCGGAAACTGTTTTTT,CASSQERKLFF,.,.,TRBV4-1,TRBJ1-4
TGTGCCATCAGTGAAGCACAGCAAGAGACCCAGTACTTC,CAISEAQQETQYF,.,.,TRBV10-3,TRBJ2-5
TGTGCCAGCAGCTTAGCTGGGCTAGCGGGTTACAATGAGCAGTTCTTC,CASSLAGLAGYNEQFF,.,TRBD2,TRBV7-2,TRBJ2-1
TGTGCCAGCAGCTTGGGGGGACTAGCCGTTGCAGGGAAGTTCTTC,CASSLGGLAVAGKFF,.,TRBD2,TRBV5-4,TRBJ2-1
TGTGCCAGCAGTCGACTAGCGGTATACAATGAGCAGTTCTTC,CASSRLAVYNEQFF,once,TRBD2,TRBV6-6,TRBJ2-1